The 26 T cell receptor beta chains presented below share a single source sample, sequenced in a study of T cells in Graves' hyperthyroidism and ophthalmopathy. Amplification of TCR beta CDR3 regions was performed using RNA transcripts as template. HTBI primers were the set used in a first-round RT-PCR of the TCR CDR3. TCRdb reprocessed the multiplex PCR reads with MiXCR, giving one entry per CDR3 protein. The sample has hundreds of thousands of distinct CDR3 sequences; about a sixth are singletons. Specimen: blood. The receptor set was obtained from a middle-aged woman with Graves' ophthalmopathy.

V is TRBV6-5 and J is TRBJ2-1, with 11 bases that match TRBD2. The CDR3 has 15 amino acids. With V trimmed by 1 base and J by 10 bases, 6 bases remained unmatched. Germline loops: CDR1 MNHEY, CDR2 SVGAGI. CDR3: CASSYLGLAEGEQFF. CDR3 DNA: TGTGCCAGCAGTTACTTGGGACTAGCGGAGGGAGAGCAGTTCTTC.

About this clonotype: This may be a read error: a much more frequent sequence differs by one nucleotide. V is TRBV11-2 and J is TRBJ1-6; 8 positions match TRBD1. The CDR3 runs to 15 residues. CDR1 is SGHAT and CDR2 is FQNNGV in the germline V gene. Unmatched junction bases numbered 10, after V lost 5 bases and J lost 10 bases. CDR3 DNA: TGTGCCAGCAGCCAGAACAGGGGGTACGACTCACCCCTCCACTTT. This codes for CASSQNRGYDSPLHF. The complete variable domain, with remaining parts taken from reference TRBV11-2 and TRBJ1-6, reads EAGVAQSPRYKIIEKRQSVAFWCNPISGHATLYWYQQILGQGPKLLIQFQNNGVVDDSQLPKDRFSAERLKGVDSTLKIQPAKLEDSAVYLCASSQNRGYDSPLHFGNGTRLTVT.

The chain has TRBV5-1 and TRBJ2-5, with D possibly being TRBD1 or TRBD2 (5 bases each). The germline CDR1 and CDR2 sequences are SGHRS and YFSETQ. V was trimmed by 4 bases and J by 5 bases, leaving 12 bases between them. The CDR3 runs to 13 residues. CDR3 nucleotide sequence: TGCGCCAGCAGCGGGGACCGTCCGGAGACCCAGTACTTC. This codes for CASSGDRPETQYF.

To note about this clonotype: A much larger clone lies a single base off, so this may be a read error. This rearrangement joins TRBV20-1 to TRBJ2-1, with D unresolved. CDR3 length: 12 residues. Germline V gene sequence: CDR1 DFQATT, CDR2 SNEGSKA (reference sequence). Deletions cut 4 bases from V and 2 bases from J, with 6 bases between. The CDR3 sequence is CSAIPAYNEQFF. CDR3 nucleotides: TGCAGTGCTATCCCAGCCTACAATGAGCAGTTCTTC.

This chain links TRBV3-1 with TRBJ2-1; TRBD2 matches at 12 bases. V trimming: 4 bases; J trimming: 3 bases; junction bases outside the gene matches: 10. Germline loops: CDR1 LGHDT, CDR2 YNNKEL (reference sequence). CDR3 size: 18 residues. CDR3 in amino acids: CASSLGASGGGLYNEQFF. The CDR3 region has the DNA TGTGCCAGCAGCCTAGGGGCTAGCGGGGGGGGTCTCTACAATGAGCAGTTCTTC.

Remarks on this clonotype: An end of the junction differs from the germline gene, which may be a read error. This sequence joins TRBV7-7 and TRBJ2-1; no reliable D call. The CDR3 contains 15 residues. Looked up from germline, CDR1 is SSHAT and CDR2 is FNYEAQ (reference sequence). CDR3 sequence: CASSLEYGENNEQFF. The CDR3 bases are TGTGCTAGCAGCTTAGAGTATGGGGAAAACAATGAGCAGTTCTTC.

Comments on this clonotype: A clone one base away is much larger, so this may be a read error. J is TRBJ2-2 and V is TRBV7-9; D unclear. The CDR3 runs to 12 residues. CDR1 and CDR2 (germline): SEHNR, FQNEAQ (reference sequence). V lost 5 bases, J lost 6 bases, and 7 bases lay in between. The chain's CDR3 is CASSRSSGELFF. The CDR3 region has the DNA TGTGCCAGCAGCCGTTCGTCCGGGGAGCTGTTTTTT.

V is TRBV5-6 and J is TRBJ2-7; 9 nucleotides agree with TRBD1. The CDR3 contains 15 residues. The J segment lost 3 bases and the V segment lost 0 bases, leaving 4 bases of the junction unmatched. Germline CDR1 SGHDT, CDR2 YYEEEE. The CDR3 loop reads CASSLVGQGLYEQYF. CDR3 DNA sequence: TGTGCCAGCAGCTTGGTTGGACAGGGGCTCTACGAGCAGTACTTC.

This clonotype has just a few counts. This rearrangement joins TRBV2 to TRBJ1-5; 7 bases map to TRBD1. The germline V gene has CDR1 SNHLY and CDR2 FYNNEI. CDR3 size: 16 residues. V gave up 5 bases and J gave up 3 bases; unmatched junction bases: 10. CDR3 DNA: TGTGCCAGCAGTCCACAGGGGATCCCCCTCAATCAGCCCCAGCATTTT. It translates to CASSPQGIPLNQPQHF.

This clonotype was recorded at least ten times. The rearrangement uses TRBV3-1 and TRBJ2-1; 11 nucleotides match TRBD2. Trimming cost V 5 bases and J 5 bases; bases outside gene matches: 5. Germline CDR1 and CDR2: LGHDT and YNNKEL (reference sequence). The length of the CDR3 is 15 residues. DNA of the CDR3: TGTGCCAGCAGCTATAGCGGGGGGGTCGACAATGAGCAGTTCTTC. Protein sequence: CASSYSGGVDNEQFF.

This clonotype was picked up a small number of times. The V and J genes are TRBV9 and TRBJ2-5, with 8 bases lining up with TRBD1. The length of the CDR3 is 13 residues. J was trimmed by 5 bases and V by 5 bases; bases with no gene match: 5. Germline-derived CDR1 and CDR2 are SGDLS and YYNGEE. The DNA of the CDR3 is TGTGCCAGCAGACGGACAGGGTCCGAGACCCAGTACTTC. Translated: CASRRTGSETQYF.

This clonotype has ten or more counts. V gene TRBV18 combines with J gene TRBJ2-3; maybe TRBD1 (7 bases). V was trimmed by 4 bases and J by 2 bases, leaving 13 bases between them. Germline CDR1 and CDR2: KGHSH and LQKENI. The CDR3 sequence is 15 residues long. CDR3 sequence (DNA): TGTGCCAGCTCACTGCAGGGGGGATTCACAGATACGCAGTATTTT. It yields the protein CASSLQGGFTDTQYF.

Comments on this clonotype: A read error may explain this, as a much larger clone is one base away. The CDR3 DNA sequence: TGTGCCAGCCATTCTGCGGGGGGAAACAATGAGCAGTTCTTC. Translated, it gives CASHSAGGNNEQFF. The rearrangement uses TRBV28 and TRBJ2-1, with 8 positions matching TRBD2. This CDR3 region has 14 residues. After removal of 8 bases from V and 5 bases from J, the junction contained 8 bases not matched to a gene. The germline gives CDR1 MDHEN, CDR2 SYDVKM.

The chain carries TRBV20-1 and TRBJ1-1, with 8 bases identical to TRBD1. Trimming cost V 0 bases and J 4 bases; bases outside gene matches: 4. This CDR3 spans 14 amino acids. Germline V gene data show CDR1 as DFQATT and CDR2 as SNEGSKA (reference sequence). The CDR3 nucleotides read TGCAGTGCTAGAGATCCAGGGGGCCCCACTGAAGCTTTCTTT. This gives the protein CSARDPGGPTEAFF.

This clonotype appeared many times. V gene TRBV5-1 combines with J gene TRBJ1-4, with TRBD1 matching over 7 bases. This CDR3 is built from 14 residues. Germline assignment: CDR1 SGHRS and CDR2 YFSETQ. Losses at the gene ends were 8 bases for V and 0 bases for J; bases not matched to a gene: 4. The CDR3 DNA is TGCGCCAGTCGACAGGGTACAACTAATGAAAAACTGTTTTTT. Amino acids: CASRQGTTNEKLFF.

The rearrangement joins TRBV5-5 to TRBJ2-1, with unresolved D. Germline CDR1 and CDR2: SGHKS and YYEKEE (reference sequence). Trimming removed 7 bases from V and 5 bases from J, with 16 bases in between. This CDR3 has 14 amino acids. The CDR3 region is CASSRIPRDNEQFF. In DNA form, the CDR3 reads TGTGCCAGCTCTCGAATCCCGCGCGACAATGAGCAGTTCTTC.

This clonotype was counted between two and nine times. The rearrangement joins TRBV20-1 to TRBJ1-1; no reliable D call. CDR3 size: 13 residues. Per the germline V gene, CDR1 is DFQATT and CDR2 is SNEGSKA (reference sequence). V was clipped by 1 base and J by 5 bases, with 11 bases between them. Written as DNA, the CDR3 is TGCAGTGCTAGAGTTCAGAGAGGAACTGAAGCTTTCTTT. It specifies CSARVQRGTEAFF.

This clonotype has ten or more counts. The chain uses TRBV30 and TRBJ1-6, with 7 positions matching TRBD1. CDR3 size: 13 residues. Germline assignment: CDR1 GTSNPN and CDR2 SVGIG (reference sequence). V shed 8 bases, J shed 8 bases, and the junction held 9 bases outside the gene matches. The CDR3, as DNA: TGTGCCACCCAGGGACAGCATGATTCACCCCTCCACTTT. Protein sequence: CATQGQHDSPLHF.

This clonotype appeared many times. The chain links TRBV3-1 to TRBJ1-4; 9 positions match TRBD1. The CDR3 contains 15 residues. The ends lost 1 base at V and 6 bases at J; junction bases unmatched: 3. The germline V gene encodes CDR1 LGHDT and CDR2 YNNKEL (reference sequence). This CDR3 reads CASSQGTGADEKLFF. The CDR3 DNA is TGTGCCAGCAGCCAAGGGACAGGGGCGGATGAAAAACTGTTTTTT.

V gene TRBV25-1 combines with J gene TRBJ1-3; D not certain. Trimming cost V 6 bases and J 1 base, with 13 bases left between them. CDR1 is MGHDK, CDR2 SYGVNS, per germline. CDR3 length: 15 residues. The DNA of the CDR3 is TGTGCCAGCAGCCCTAGGGCTAAATCTGGAAACACCATATATTTT. The encoded protein is CASSPRAKSGNTIYF.

This clonotype appeared a few times. The gene calls are TRBV5-1 and TRBJ2-5; 7 nucleotides align to TRBD1. V dropped 3 bases and J dropped 5; count of bases not matched to a gene: 4. This CDR3 has 13 residues. Germline V CDR1 and CDR2: SGHRS, YFSETQ. The CDR3 DNA reads TGCGCCAGCAGCTACACAGGGGCGGAGACCCAGTACTTC. The encoded protein is CASSYTGAETQYF.

The J gene is TRBJ2-6, the V gene TRBV5-1; no reliable D call. Germline loops: CDR1 SGHRS, CDR2 YFSETQ. V was pared by 0 bases and J by 0 bases, with 10 bases between. This CDR3 has 17 amino acids. The CDR3 protein is CASSLAGTTSGANVLTF. The CDR3 nucleotides are TGCGCCAGCAGCTTGGCCGGAACGACCTCTGGGGCCAACGTCCTGACTTTC.

This clonotype was found many times. The rearrangement uses TRBV11-1 and TRBJ2-1; TRBD1 matches at 8 bases. Germline-derived CDR1 and CDR2 are SGHAT and FQDESV (reference sequence). V lost 5 bases to trimming and J lost 3 bases; unmatched junction nucleotides: 6. CDR3 length: 15 amino acids. CDR3 sequence: CASSPWTGIYNEQFF. As DNA, the CDR3 is TGTGCCAGCAGCCCCTGGACAGGGATCTACAATGAGCAGTTCTTC. Combining the CDR3 with reference TRBV11-1 and TRBJ2-1 gives the whole variable domain EAEVAQSPRYKITEKSQAVAFWCDPISGHATLYWYRQILGQGPELLVQFQDESVVDDSQLPKDRFSAERLKGVDSTLKIQPAELGDSAMYLCASSPWTGIYNEQFFGPGTRLTVL.

This clonotype was recorded at least ten times. V and J are TRBV5-1 and TRBJ2-1; 11 bases line up with TRBD2. Germline V CDR1 and CDR2: SGHRS, YFSETQ. The junction had 2 bases not matched to a gene; V was cut back by 0 bases and J by 3 bases. The CDR3 has 16 amino acids. Written as DNA, the CDR3 is TGCGCCAGCAGCTTGGAGGGACTAGCGGTCTACAATGAGCAGTTCTTC. As protein: CASSLEGLAVYNEQFF.

The genes are TRBV7-8 and TRBJ1-2; D is perhaps TRBD1 (6 bases). V shed 1 base and J shed 2 bases, with 11 bases lying between them. The CDR3 has 15 residues. CDR1 is SGHVS, CDR2 FQNEAQ, per germline. Here the CDR3 reads CASSLGQAVNYGYTF. CDR3 nucleotides: TGTGCCAGCAGCTTAGGACAGGCGGTAAACTATGGCTACACCTTC.

The chain joins TRBV3-1 to TRBJ2-1; D possibly matches TRBD1 or TRBD2 (5 bases each). The CDR3 covers 15 residues. V was clipped by 5 bases and J by 2 bases, with 13 bases between them. From germline, CDR1 is LGHDT and CDR2 YNNKEL (reference sequence). As DNA, the CDR3 is TGTGCCAGCAGCTACCGGGACGCAGCCTACAATGAGCAGTTCTTC. It yields the protein CASSYRDAAYNEQFF.